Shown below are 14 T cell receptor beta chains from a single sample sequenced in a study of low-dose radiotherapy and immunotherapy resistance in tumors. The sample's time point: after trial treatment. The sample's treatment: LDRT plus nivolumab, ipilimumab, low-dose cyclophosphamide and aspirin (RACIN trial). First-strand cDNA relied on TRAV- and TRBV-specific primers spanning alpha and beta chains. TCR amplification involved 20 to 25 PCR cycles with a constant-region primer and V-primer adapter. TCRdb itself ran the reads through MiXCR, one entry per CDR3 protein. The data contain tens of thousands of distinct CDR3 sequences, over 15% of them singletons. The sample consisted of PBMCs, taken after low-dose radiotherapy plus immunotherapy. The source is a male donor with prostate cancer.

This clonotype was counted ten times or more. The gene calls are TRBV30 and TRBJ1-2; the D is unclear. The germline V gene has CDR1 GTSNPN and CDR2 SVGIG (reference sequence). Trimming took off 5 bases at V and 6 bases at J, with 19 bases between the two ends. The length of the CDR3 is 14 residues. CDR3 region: CAWATGGVYHGYTF. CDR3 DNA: TGTGCCTGGGCAACCGGCGGGGTTTATCATGGCTACACCTTC.

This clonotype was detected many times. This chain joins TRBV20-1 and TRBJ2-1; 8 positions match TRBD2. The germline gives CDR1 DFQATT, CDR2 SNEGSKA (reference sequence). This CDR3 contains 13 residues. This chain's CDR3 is CSGAGAGDDEQFF. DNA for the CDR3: TGCAGCGGTGCGGGAGCGGGAGATGATGAGCAGTTCTTC.

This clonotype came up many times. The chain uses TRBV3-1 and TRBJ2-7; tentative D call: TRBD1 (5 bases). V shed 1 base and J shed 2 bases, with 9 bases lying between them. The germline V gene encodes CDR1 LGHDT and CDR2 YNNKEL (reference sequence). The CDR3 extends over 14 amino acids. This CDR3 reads CASSQGTRTYEQYF. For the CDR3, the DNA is TGTGCCAGCAGCCAAGGGACAAGAACCTACGAGCAGTACTTC.

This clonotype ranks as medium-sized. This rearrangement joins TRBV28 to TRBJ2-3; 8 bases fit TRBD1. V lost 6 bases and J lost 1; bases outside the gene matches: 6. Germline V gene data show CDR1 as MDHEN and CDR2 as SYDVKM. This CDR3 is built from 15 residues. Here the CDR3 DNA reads TGTGCCAGCAGCGACAGGGGCGTGGGCACAGATACGCAGTATTTT. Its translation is CASSDRGVGTDTQYF.

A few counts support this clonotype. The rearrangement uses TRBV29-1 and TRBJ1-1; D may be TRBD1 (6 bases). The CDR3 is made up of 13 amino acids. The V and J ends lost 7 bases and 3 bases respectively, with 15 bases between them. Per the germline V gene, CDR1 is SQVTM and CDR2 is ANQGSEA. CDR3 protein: CSAEQGTYTEAFF. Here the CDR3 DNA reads TGCAGCGCAGAACAGGGTACCTACACTGAAGCTTTCTTT.

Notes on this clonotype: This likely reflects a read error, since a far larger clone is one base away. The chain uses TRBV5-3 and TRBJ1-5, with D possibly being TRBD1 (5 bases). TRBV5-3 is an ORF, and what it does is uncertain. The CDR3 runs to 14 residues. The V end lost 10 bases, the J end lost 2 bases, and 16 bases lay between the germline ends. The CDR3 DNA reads TGTGCCGGCAGCTTGGAACAGGGCAATCAGCCCCAGCATTTT. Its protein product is CAGSLEQGNQPQHF.

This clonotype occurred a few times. CDR3 bases: TGTGCCAGCAGTGCACTAGCGGGAGGGCCAGGTGTTGAGCAGTTCTTC. It is translated as CASSALAGGPGVEQFF. J is TRBJ2-1 and V is TRBV6-1, with TRBD2 matching 13 bases. The CDR3 loop spans 16 amino acids. The V and J ends lost 4 bases and 9 bases, in that order; junction bases with no gene match: 9. Per germline, CDR1 MNHNS and CDR2 SASEGT.

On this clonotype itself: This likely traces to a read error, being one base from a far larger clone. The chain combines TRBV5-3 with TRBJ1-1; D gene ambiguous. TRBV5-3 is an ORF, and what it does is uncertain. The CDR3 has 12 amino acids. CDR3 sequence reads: CASSLYRPEAFF. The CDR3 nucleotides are TGTGCCAGCAGCTTGTATAGGCCTGAAGCTTTCTTT.

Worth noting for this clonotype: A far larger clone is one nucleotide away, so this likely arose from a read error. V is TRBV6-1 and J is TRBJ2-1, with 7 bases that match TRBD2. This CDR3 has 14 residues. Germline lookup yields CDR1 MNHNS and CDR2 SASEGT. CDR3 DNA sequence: TGTACCACCTCTAGCGGAGTAACCTACAATGAGCAGTTCTTC. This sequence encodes CTTSSGVTYNEQFF.

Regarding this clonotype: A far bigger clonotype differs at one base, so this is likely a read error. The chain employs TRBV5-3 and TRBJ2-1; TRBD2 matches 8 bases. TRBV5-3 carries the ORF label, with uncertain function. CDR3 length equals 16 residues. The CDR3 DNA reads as TGTGCCAGCAGATTCTCGGGGGGGGAGTTTGTGGATGAGCAGCTCTTC. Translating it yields CASRFSGGEFVDEQLF.

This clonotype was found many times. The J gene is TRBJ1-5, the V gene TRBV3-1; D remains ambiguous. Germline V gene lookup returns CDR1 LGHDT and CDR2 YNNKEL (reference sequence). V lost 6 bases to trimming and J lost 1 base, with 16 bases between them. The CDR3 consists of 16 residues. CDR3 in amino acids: CASSPSGHRSNQPQHF. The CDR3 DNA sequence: TGTGCCAGCAGTCCGTCAGGTCATAGGAGCAATCAGCCCCAGCATTTT.

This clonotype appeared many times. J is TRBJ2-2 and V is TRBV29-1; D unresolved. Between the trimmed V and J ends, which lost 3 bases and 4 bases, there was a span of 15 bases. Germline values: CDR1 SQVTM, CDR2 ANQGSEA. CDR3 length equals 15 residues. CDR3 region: CSVERLTPGTGELFF. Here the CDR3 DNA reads TGCAGCGTTGAGCGACTGACGCCGGGCACCGGGGAGCTGTTTTTT.

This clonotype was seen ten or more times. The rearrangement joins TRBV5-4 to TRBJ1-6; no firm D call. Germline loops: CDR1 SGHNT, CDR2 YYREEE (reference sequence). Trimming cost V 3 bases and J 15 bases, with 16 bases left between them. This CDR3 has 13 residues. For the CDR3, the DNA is TGTGCCAGCAGCTCGGGAGGACCGGCGGACCTCCACTTT. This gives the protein CASSSGGPADLHF.

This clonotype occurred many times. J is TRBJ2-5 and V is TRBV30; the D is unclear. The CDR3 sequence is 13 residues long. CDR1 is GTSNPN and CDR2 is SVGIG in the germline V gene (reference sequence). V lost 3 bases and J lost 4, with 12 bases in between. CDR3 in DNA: TGTGCCTGGAGCCCCCGGTTATTAGAGACCCAGTACTTC. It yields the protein CAWSPRLLETQYF.